The clone carrying this T cell receptor beta chain was seen a handful of times. cDNA serving as the sequencing template came from extracted, reverse transcribed RNA. Generated by immunoSEQ multiplex PCR, the TCRdb table keeps only in-frame clones and is missing some. Found here are 250,000 or so clones, around 67% of them singletons; the top ten hold approximately 1.2%. These data come from a study of CD8+ T cells in alopecia areata. At the level of the study: Treated patients were given oral tofacitinib, which was dosed at 5 to 10 mg twice daily. Tofacitinib therapy lasting 6 to 18 months was followed by 6 months off drug.

Starting from PBMCs, sorting isolated CD4+ and CD8+ T cells. V lost 0 bases and J lost 4, with 16 bases in between. The CDR3 covers 15 residues. The germline CDR1 and CDR2 sequences are SQVTM and ANQGSEA. The receptor's source is a human donor with alopecia areata. This specimen was CD4+ T cells sorted from blood, taken at week 0. This sequence joins TRBV29-1 and TRBJ2-7; D possibly matches TRBD1 or TRBD2 (5 bases each). CDR3 DNA: TGCAGCGTTGAAGATCCCCCCGGGGCTGGATACGAGCAGTACTTC. This gives the protein CSVEDPPGAGYEQYF.